A selection of T cell receptor beta chains follows, all from one sample in a study of T cells in localized non-small cell lung cancer. TCRdb's copy holds only in-frame clones and misses some; the assay was immunoSEQ multiplex PCR. The table lists around 2,000 clones, 20% to 25% of them singletons. The sequences come from normal lung tissue next to the tumor, collected before any cancer treatment. The origin of the receptors is a man aged 40-75 years with stage I squamous cell lung carcinoma. The conserved cysteine and the conserved F or W are not part of the CDR3 here.

J gene | V gene | CDR3 protein
TRBJ2-2 | TRBV11-3 | ASSGLANTGELF
TRBJ2-4 | TRBV6-8 | ASSYAGGPKNIQY
TRBJ1-5 | TRBV28 | ASSLFGQPQH
TRBJ1-1 | TRBV12-5 | ASQVNTEAF
TRBJ2-1 | TRBV11-3 | ASSLVGLGPPNEQF
TRBJ1-2 | TRBV12-5 | ASGPRLRNYGYT
TRBJ2-7 | TRBV28 | ASSFRGLMDEQY
TRBJ1-2 | TRBV28 | ASSSQTGLGYT
TRBJ1-2 | TRBV6-8 | ASSYSNSGYT
TRBJ1-1 | TRBV30 | AWSVRLGAF
TRBJ2-7 | TRBV28 | ASSTPVVTGPGEQY